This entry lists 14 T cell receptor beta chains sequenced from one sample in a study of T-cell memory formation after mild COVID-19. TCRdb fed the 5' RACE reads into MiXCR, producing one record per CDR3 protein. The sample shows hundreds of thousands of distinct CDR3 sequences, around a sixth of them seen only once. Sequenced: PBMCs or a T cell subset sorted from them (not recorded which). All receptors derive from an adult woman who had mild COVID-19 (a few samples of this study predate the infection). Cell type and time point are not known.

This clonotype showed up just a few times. The CDR3 coding sequence is TGTGCCAGCAGCTTAATGGCTAGCGGGGGGGCTACGTACAATGAGCAGTTCTTC. It codes for CASSLMASGGATYNEQFF. V and J are TRBV7-2 and TRBJ2-1; the match to TRBD2 covers 12 bases. This CDR3 region has 18 residues. Germline V CDR1 and CDR2: SGHTA, FQGNSA. Trimming at V came to 2 bases and at J to 4 bases, leaving 9 bases not matched to a gene.

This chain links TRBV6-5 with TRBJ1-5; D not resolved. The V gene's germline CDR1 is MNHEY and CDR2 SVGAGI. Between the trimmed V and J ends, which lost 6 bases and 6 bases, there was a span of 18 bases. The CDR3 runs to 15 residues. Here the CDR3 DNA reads TGTGCCAGCAGCAAACTGCGGGGATTCGGTCAGCCCCAGCATTTT. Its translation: CASSKLRGFGQPQHF.

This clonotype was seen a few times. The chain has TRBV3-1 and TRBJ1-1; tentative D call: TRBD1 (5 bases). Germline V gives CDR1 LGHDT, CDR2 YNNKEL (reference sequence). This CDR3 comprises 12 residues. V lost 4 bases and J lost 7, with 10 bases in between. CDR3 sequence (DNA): TGTGCCAGCAGCCTCCCCGGGGGTGAAGCTTTCTTT. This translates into CASSLPGGEAFF. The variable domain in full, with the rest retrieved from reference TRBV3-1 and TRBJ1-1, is DTAVSQTPKYLVTQMGNDKSIKCEQNLGHDTMYWYKQDSKKFLKIMFSYNNKELIINETVPNRFSPKSPDKAHLNLHINSLELGDSAVYFCASSLPGGEAFFGQGTRLTVV.

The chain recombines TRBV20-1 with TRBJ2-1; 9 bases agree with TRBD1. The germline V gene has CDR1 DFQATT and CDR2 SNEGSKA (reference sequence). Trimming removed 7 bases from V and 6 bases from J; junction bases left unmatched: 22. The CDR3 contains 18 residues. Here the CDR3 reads CSVPWQGADRGRGNEQFF. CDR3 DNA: TGCAGTGTCCCATGGCAGGGCGCGGACAGGGGAAGAGGCAATGAGCAGTTCTTC.

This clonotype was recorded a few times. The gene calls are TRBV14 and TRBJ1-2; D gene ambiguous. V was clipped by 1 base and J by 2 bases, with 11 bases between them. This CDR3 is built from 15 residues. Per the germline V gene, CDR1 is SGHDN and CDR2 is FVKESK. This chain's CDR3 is CASSQVVSKNYGYTF. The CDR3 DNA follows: TGTGCCAGCAGCCAAGTAGTGTCCAAGAACTATGGCTACACCTTC.

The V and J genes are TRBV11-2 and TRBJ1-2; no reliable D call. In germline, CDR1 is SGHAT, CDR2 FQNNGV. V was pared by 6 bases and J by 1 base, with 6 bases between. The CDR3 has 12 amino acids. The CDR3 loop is CASRQINYGYTF. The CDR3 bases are TGTGCCAGCAGACAGATTAACTATGGCTACACCTTC.

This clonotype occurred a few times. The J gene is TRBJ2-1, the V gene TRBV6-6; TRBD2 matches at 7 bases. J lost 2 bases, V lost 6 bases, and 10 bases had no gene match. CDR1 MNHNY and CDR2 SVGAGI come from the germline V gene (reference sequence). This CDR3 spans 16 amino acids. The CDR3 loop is CASSPSGTYPYNEQFF. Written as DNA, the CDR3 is TGTGCCAGCAGCCCCAGCGGGACTTACCCCTACAATGAGCAGTTCTTC.

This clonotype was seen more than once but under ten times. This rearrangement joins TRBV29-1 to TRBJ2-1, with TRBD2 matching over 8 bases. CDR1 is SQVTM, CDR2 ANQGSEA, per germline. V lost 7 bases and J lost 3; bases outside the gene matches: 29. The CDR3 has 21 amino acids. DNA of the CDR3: TGCAGCGGTAAACCCAACAGCGGGAGTTCACGTATTTTAGGGATCTACAATGAGCAGTTCTTC. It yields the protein CSGKPNSGSSRILGIYNEQFF.

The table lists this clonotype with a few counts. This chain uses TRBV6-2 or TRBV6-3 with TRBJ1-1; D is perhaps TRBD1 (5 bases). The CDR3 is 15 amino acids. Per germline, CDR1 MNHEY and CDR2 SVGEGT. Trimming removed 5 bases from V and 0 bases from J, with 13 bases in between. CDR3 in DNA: TGTGCCAGCAGTAATCAGGGAAACCTGAACACTGAAGCTTTCTTT. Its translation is CASSNQGNLNTEAFF.

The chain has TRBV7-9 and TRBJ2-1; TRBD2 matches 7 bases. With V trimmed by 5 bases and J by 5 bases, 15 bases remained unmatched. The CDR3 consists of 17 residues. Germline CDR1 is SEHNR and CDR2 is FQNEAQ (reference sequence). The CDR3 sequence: CASSPARGGRADNEQFF. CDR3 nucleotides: TGTGCCAGCAGCCCCGCGAGGGGCGGGAGAGCTGACAATGAGCAGTTCTTC.

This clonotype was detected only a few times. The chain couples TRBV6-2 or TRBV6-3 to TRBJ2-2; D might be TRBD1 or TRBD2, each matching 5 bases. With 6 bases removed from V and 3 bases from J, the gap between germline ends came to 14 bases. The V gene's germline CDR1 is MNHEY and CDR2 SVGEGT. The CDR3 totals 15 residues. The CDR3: CASRPPGTDTGELFF. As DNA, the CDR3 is TGTGCCAGCAGACCCCCCGGGACGGACACCGGGGAGCTGTTTTTT.

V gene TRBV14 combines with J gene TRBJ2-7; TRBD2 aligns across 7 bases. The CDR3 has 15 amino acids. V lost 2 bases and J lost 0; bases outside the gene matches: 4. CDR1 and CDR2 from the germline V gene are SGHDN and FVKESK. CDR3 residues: CASSQIQRDSYEQYF. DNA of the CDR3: TGTGCCAGCAGCCAAATACAGCGGGACTCCTACGAGCAGTACTTC.

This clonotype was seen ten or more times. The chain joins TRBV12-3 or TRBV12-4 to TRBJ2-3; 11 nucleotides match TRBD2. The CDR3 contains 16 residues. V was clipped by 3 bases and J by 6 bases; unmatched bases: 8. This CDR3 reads CASSLLAGGRGDTQYF. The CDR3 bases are TGTGCCAGCAGTTTGTTAGCGGGAGGGCGCGGGGATACGCAGTATTTT.

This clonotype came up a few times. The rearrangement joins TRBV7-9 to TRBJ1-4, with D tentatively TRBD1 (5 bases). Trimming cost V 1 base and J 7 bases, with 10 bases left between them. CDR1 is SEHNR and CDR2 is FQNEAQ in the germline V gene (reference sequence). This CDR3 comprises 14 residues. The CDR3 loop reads CASSLGQGTEKLFF. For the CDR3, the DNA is TGTGCCAGCAGCTTAGGCCAGGGTACTGAAAAACTGTTTTTT.